This TCR beta chain derives from a study of CD8 T cells in ankylosing spondylitis. Study results and limitations: It was reported that disease-linked clones were significantly enriched in matched ankylosing spondylitis synovial fluid.

TCRdb fed the 5' RACE reads into MiXCR, producing one record per CDR3 protein. The sample has roughly 160,000 distinct CDR3 sequences, just over 9.5% seen once. This clonotype was seen at least ten times. The antigen is undetermined. The CDR3 covers 14 residues. Germline CDR1 reads SEHNR; CDR2 reads FQNEAQ (reference sequence). Trimming left V 11 bases short and J 0 bases short, with 15 bases between. This chain uses TRBV7-9 with TRBJ2-3; perhaps TRBD1 as D (5 bases). The receptor was isolated from a female donor with ankylosing spondylitis or in good health (not recorded which). Sequencing used blood, either unsorted or a sorted T cell fraction (not recorded which). The CDR3 loop is CAGLGETSTDTQYF. For the CDR3, the DNA is TGTGCCGGCCTAGGGGAAACTAGCACAGATACGCAGTATTTT. Complete variable domain (other parts from reference TRBV7-9 and TRBJ2-3): DTGVSQNPRHKITKRGQNVTFRCDPISEHNRLYWYRQTLGQGPEFLTYFQNEAQLEKSRLLSDRFSAERPKGSFSTLEIQRTEQGDSAMYLCAGLGETSTDTQYFGPGTRLTVL.